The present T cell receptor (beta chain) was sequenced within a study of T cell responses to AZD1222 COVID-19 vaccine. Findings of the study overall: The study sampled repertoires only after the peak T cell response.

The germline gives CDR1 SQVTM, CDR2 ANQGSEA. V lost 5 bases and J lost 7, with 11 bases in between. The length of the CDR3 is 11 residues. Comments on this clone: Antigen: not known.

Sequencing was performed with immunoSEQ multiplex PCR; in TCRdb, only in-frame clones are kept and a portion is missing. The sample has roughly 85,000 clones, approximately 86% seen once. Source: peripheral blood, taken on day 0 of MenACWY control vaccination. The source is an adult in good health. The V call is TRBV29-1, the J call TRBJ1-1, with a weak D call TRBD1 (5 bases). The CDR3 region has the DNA TGCAGCGTTCAACGGGGCTTTGAAGCTTTCTTT. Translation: CSVQRGFEAFF.